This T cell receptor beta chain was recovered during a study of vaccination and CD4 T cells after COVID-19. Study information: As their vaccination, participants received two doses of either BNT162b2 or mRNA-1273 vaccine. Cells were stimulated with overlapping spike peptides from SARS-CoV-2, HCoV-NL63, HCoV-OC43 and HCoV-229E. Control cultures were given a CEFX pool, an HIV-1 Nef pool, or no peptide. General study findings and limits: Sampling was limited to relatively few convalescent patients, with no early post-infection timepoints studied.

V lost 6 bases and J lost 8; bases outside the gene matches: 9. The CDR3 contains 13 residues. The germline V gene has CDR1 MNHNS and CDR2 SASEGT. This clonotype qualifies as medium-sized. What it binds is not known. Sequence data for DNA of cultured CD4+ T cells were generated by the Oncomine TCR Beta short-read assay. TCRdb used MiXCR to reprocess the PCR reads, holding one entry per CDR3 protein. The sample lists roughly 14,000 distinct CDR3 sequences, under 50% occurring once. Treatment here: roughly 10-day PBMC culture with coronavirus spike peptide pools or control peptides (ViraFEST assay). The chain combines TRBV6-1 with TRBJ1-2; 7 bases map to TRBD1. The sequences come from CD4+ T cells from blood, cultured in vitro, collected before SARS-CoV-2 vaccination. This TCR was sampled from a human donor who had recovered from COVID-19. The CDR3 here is CASRGTAPRGYTF. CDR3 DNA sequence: TGTGCCAGCAGGGGGACAGCCCCACGCGGCTACACCTTC.